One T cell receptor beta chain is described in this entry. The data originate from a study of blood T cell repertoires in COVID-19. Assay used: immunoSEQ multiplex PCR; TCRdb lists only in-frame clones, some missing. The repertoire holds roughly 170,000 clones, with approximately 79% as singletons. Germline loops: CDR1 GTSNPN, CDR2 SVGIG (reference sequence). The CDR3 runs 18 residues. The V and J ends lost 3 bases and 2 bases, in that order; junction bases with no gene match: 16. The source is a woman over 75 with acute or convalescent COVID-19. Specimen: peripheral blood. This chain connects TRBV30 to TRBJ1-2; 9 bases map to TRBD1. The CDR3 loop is CAWRPITGGLSGNYGYTF. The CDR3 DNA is TGTGCCTGGAGGCCCATCACAGGGGGCTTATCGGGAAACTATGGCTACACCTTC.